A single sample is the source of the 24 T cell receptor beta chains below, sequenced in a study of blood T cell repertoires in COVID-19. Method: immunoSEQ multiplex PCR; TCRdb's copy keeps in-frame clones and lacks some. Of about 35,000 clones listed, around 83% are singletons. The sequenced sample consisted of peripheral blood. All receptors come from a man aged 55 to 70 with active or convalescent COVID-19.

The chain employs TRBV5-5 and TRBJ2-1; TRBD2 matches at 12 bases. The CDR3 totals 15 residues. Unmatched junction bases numbered 7, after V lost 4 bases and J lost 8 bases. Germline CDR1 SGHKS, CDR2 YYEKEE (reference sequence). This chain's CDR3 is CASSPRLAGEDEQFF. The CDR3 nucleotides read TGTGCCAGCAGCCCCAGACTAGCGGGAGAGGATGAGCAGTTCTTC.

The V call is TRBV6-1, the J call TRBJ2-2, with D possibly matching TRBD1 (5 bases). Trimming pared 6 bases from V and 6 bases from J, leaving 14 bases between. Germline assignment: CDR1 MNHNS and CDR2 SASEGT. The CDR3 contains 14 residues. The chain's CDR3 is CASRLQGSAGELFF. The DNA for the CDR3 is TGTGCCAGCAGACTGCAGGGAAGCGCCGGGGAGCTGTTTTTT.

V gene TRBV20-1 combines with J gene TRBJ1-6; weak D call: TRBD1 (6 bases). The length of the CDR3 is 10 residues. Deletions cut 7 bases from V and 13 bases from J, with 11 bases between. Germline values: CDR1 DFQATT, CDR2 SNEGSKA (reference sequence). Written as DNA, the CDR3 is TGCAGTGTTGGGGGCTTGCCCCTCCACTTT. Amino acids: CSVGGLPLHF.

The V call is TRBV11-2, the J call TRBJ2-2; TRBD1 is a possible D gene (5 bases). Per the germline V gene, CDR1 is SGHAT and CDR2 is FQNNGV. The ends were cut back, 6 bases at V and 5 bases at J, with 19 bases in the middle. There are 16 residues in the CDR3. The CDR3 protein is CASRRVLTTGTGELFF. For the CDR3, the DNA is TGTGCCAGCAGAAGGGTACTAACCACAGGAACCGGGGAGCTGTTTTTT.

In its sample, this clone was seen once. In DNA form, the CDR3 reads TGTGCCATCAGTAAGCAGGGACAGGGAAAGTTCTACACCTTC. Amino acids: CAISKQGQGKFYTF. V usage is TRBV10-3 and J usage is TRBJ1-2; 9 nucleotides align to TRBD1. This CDR3 is 14 amino acids long. V gave up 5 bases and J gave up 10 bases; unmatched junction bases: 11. CDR1 and CDR2 from the germline V gene are ENHRY and SYGVKD.

This clone was counted a few times. The chain employs TRBV24-1 and TRBJ2-1; TRBD1 might be the D (6 bases). Germline V gene sequence: CDR1 KGHDR, CDR2 SFDVKD. Trimming stripped 4 bases from V and 7 bases from J, with 13 bases between. The CDR3 is 14 amino acids. The CDR3 loop is CATSEPQGGNEQFF. CDR3 coding DNA: TGTGCCACCAGTGAGCCACAGGGTGGGAATGAGCAGTTCTTC.

J is TRBJ1-3 and V is TRBV11-3; 7 bases are a match to TRBD1. Trimming removed 5 bases from V and 1 base from J; junction bases left unmatched: 5. The CDR3 has 15 amino acids. Germline-derived CDR1 and CDR2 are SGHNT and YENEEA. This CDR3 reads CASSPRQGSGNTIYF. The CDR3 region has the DNA TGTGCCAGCAGCCCCCGACAGGGTTCTGGAAACACCATATATTTT. The entire variable domain, with the rest obtained from reference TRBV11-3 and TRBJ1-3, is as follows: EAGVVQSPRYKIIEKKQPVAFWCNPISGHNTLYWYLQNLGQGPELLIRYENEEAVDDSQLPKDRFSAERLKGVDSTLKIQPAELGDSAVYLCASSPRQGSGNTIYFGEGSWLTVV.

The genes are TRBV19 and TRBJ1-2; 8 positions match TRBD1. Germline V gene sequence: CDR1 LNHDA, CDR2 SQIVND (reference sequence). J was trimmed by 4 bases and V by 6 bases; bases with no gene match: 7. This CDR3 is 14 amino acids long. The CDR3 spells CASSSQGVGYGYTF. CDR3 nucleotide sequence: TGTGCCAGTAGCTCACAGGGGGTCGGCTATGGCTACACCTTC.

The chain couples TRBV29-1 to TRBJ2-1; 8 bases agree with TRBD1. There are 14 residues in the CDR3. After removal of 7 bases from V and 0 bases from J, the junction contained 5 bases not matched to a gene. Germline CDR1 SQVTM, CDR2 ANQGSEA. The CDR3 region is CSAWTGSSYNEQFF. The CDR3 bases are TGCAGCGCGTGGACAGGGAGCTCCTACAATGAGCAGTTCTTC.

V usage is TRBV24-1 and J usage is TRBJ2-1; D may be TRBD1 (5 bases). V lost 3 bases to trimming and J lost 1 base, with 6 bases between them. CDR1 is KGHDR, CDR2 SFDVKD, per germline. This CDR3 region has 14 residues. The CDR3 sequence: CATSDQGSYNEQFF. The CDR3 DNA follows: TGTGCCACCAGTGATCAGGGTTCCTACAATGAGCAGTTCTTC.

The chain has TRBV29-1 and TRBJ2-5, with a possible D match to TRBD2 (7 bases). The V end was cut by 0 bases, the J end by 4 bases, with 15 bases between. This CDR3 contains 15 residues. The germline gives CDR1 SQVTM, CDR2 ANQGSEA. CDR3 sequence: CSVEDPRGAIETQYF. For the CDR3, the DNA is TGCAGCGTTGAAGATCCACGGGGGGCCATAGAGACCCAGTACTTC.

The V call is TRBV2, the J call TRBJ2-2, with 13 nucleotides matching TRBD2. V gave up 5 bases and J gave up 1 base; unmatched junction bases: 10. The CDR3 loop spans 19 amino acids. Looked up from germline, CDR1 is SNHLY and CDR2 is FYNNEI. The CDR3 bases are TGTGCCAGCAGTTTGGGGGGACTAGCGGGGAATAGGAACACCGGGGAGCTGTTTTTT. This codes for CASSLGGLAGNRNTGELFF. Full variable domain (outside the CDR3, taken from reference TRBV2 and TRBJ2-2): EPEVTQTPSHQVTQMGQEVILRCVPISNHLYFYWYRQILGQKVEFLVSFYNNEISEKSEIFDDQFSVERPDGSNFTLKIRSTKLEDSAMYFCASSLGGLAGNRNTGELFFGEGSRLTVL.

This clone has only a few counts. The chain is built from TRBV2 and TRBJ1-5; TRBD1 is a possible D gene (6 bases). In germline, CDR1 is SNHLY, CDR2 FYNNEI. The CDR3 covers 16 residues. The V gene lost 6 bases and the J gene lost 0 bases, with 15 bases spanning the gap. The CDR3 loop reads CASSLQGRNSNQPQHF. DNA of the CDR3: TGTGCCAGCAGCCTCCAGGGGCGCAATAGCAATCAGCCCCAGCATTTT. The full variable domain, rest sourced from reference TRBV2 and TRBJ1-5, is EPEVTQTPSHQVTQMGQEVILRCVPISNHLYFYWYRQILGQKVEFLVSFYNNEISEKSEIFDDQFSVERPDGSNFTLKIRSTKLEDSAMYFCASSLQGRNSNQPQHFGDGTRLSIL.

V and J are TRBV6-5 and TRBJ2-3; D may be TRBD1 (5 bases). Trimming took off 2 bases at V and 0 bases at J, with 9 bases between the two ends. This CDR3 region has 15 residues. Germline assignment: CDR1 MNHEY and CDR2 SVGAGI. The CDR3 DNA is TGTGCCAGCAGTTACAATGGGGCTAGCACAGATACGCAGTATTTT. Its protein is CASSYNGASTDTQYF.

The chain is built from TRBV5-1 and TRBJ1-1, with D perhaps TRBD1 (6 bases). From germline, CDR1 is SGHRS and CDR2 YFSETQ. This CDR3 has 14 residues. The V and J ends lost 4 bases and 2 bases respectively, with 12 bases between them. The CDR3 DNA sequence: TGCGCCAGCAGCCGGGGACACGATAACACTGAAGCTTTCTTT. Protein sequence: CASSRGHDNTEAFF.

The rearrangement joins TRBV6-2 or TRBV6-3 to TRBJ2-7; 8 bases match TRBD2. V was clipped by 5 bases and J by 0 bases; unmatched bases: 15. The germline CDR1 and CDR2 sequences are MNHEY and SVGEGT. The CDR3 runs 18 residues. This CDR3 is CASSRAGGTNYLSYEQYV. CDR3 coding DNA: TGTGCCAGCAGTAGGGCGGGAGGCACCAACTATCTCTCCTACGAGCAGTACGTC.

The rearrangement uses TRBV4-1 and TRBJ1-1; D uncertain. The CDR3 length is 14 residues. The germline CDR1 and CDR2 sequences are MGHRA and YSYEKL. V gave up 0 bases and J gave up 8 bases, with 13 bases separating them. CDR3 bases: TGCGCCAGCAGCCAAGATATAGAGATATCAGAAGCTTTCTTT. Amino acids: CASSQDIEISEAFF.

The V and J genes are TRBV9 and TRBJ2-2; D may be TRBD2 (6 bases). The length of the CDR3 is 13 residues. Germline V gene sequence: CDR1 SGDLS, CDR2 YYNGEE. Trimming shortened V by 3 bases and J by 7 bases, and 10 bases separated the two germline ends. CDR3 loop: CASSGAGGGELFF. CDR3 nucleotides: TGTGCCAGCAGCGGAGCCGGGGGCGGGGAGCTGTTTTTT.

The chain links TRBV4-1 to TRBJ2-5, with D possibly TRBD1 on 6 matching bases. Germline V gene sequence: CDR1 MGHRA, CDR2 YSYEKL. Trimming cost V 0 bases and J 9 bases, with 14 bases left between them. The CDR3 spans 14 residues. CDR3 sequence: CASSQEQGWSAQYF. Here the CDR3 DNA reads TGCGCCAGCAGCCAAGAGCAGGGGTGGTCGGCCCAGTACTTC.

The V call is TRBV6-2 or TRBV6-3, the J call TRBJ2-7; TRBD1 matches 9 bases. Germline assignment: CDR1 MNHEY and CDR2 SVGEGT. The CDR3 extends over 15 amino acids. Trimming at V came to 4 bases and at J to 4 bases, leaving 8 bases not matched to a gene. The CDR3 spells CASSSLGQGFYEQYV. In DNA form, the CDR3 reads TGTGCCAGCAGTTCTCTGGGACAGGGTTTTTACGAGCAGTACGTC.

The chain is built from TRBV29-1 and TRBJ2-1; the match to TRBD1 covers 11 bases. The CDR3 covers 12 residues. The V segment lost 7 bases and the J segment 7 bases; nucleotides outside the gene matches: 3. Germline V gene sequence: CDR1 SQVTM, CDR2 ANQGSEA. The CDR3 loop reads CSARDRGNEQFF. The CDR3 DNA reads as TGCAGCGCTAGGGACAGGGGGAATGAGCAGTTCTTC.

The chain is built from TRBV7-8 and TRBJ2-1; D gene unclear. This CDR3 is 14 amino acids long. CDR1 is SGHVS, CDR2 FQNEAQ, per germline. V gave up 3 bases and J gave up 5 bases, with 11 bases separating them. The CDR3 spells CASSFSNRNNEQFF. DNA of the CDR3: TGTGCCAGCAGCTTCTCTAACCGAAACAATGAGCAGTTCTTC.

The V call is TRBV20-1, the J call TRBJ1-6; the match to TRBD1 covers 7 bases. V was pared by 3 bases and J by 4 bases, with 12 bases of the junction left unmatched. Germline V gene lookup returns CDR1 DFQATT and CDR2 SNEGSKA (reference sequence). The CDR3 runs to 17 residues. This CDR3 is CSASTSPGQLYNSPLHF. CDR3 sequence (DNA): TGCAGTGCTAGTACATCTCCGGGACAGTTGTATAATTCACCCCTCCACTTT.

The chain has TRBV6-5 and TRBJ1-2; D is possibly TRBD1 (5 bases). V shed 5 bases and J shed 1 base, with 11 bases lying between them. Germline V lookup: CDR1 MNHEY, CDR2 SVGAGI. This CDR3 spans 14 amino acids. The CDR3 DNA sequence: TGTGCCAGCAGTCGACGACAGCATAACTATGGCTACACCTTC. This gives the protein CASSRRQHNYGYTF.